This T cell receptor beta chain came from a study of cytomegalovirus exposure and HLA in healthy donors. Overall study context: A previous analysis identified around 120 million unique TCR beta sequences derived from around 180 million T cells.

Study-wide results and limits: Later analysis associated a missense DCLRE1C variant with TCR beta V- and J-gene trimming. Per a prior analysis, the majority of TCR beta V segments were productive roughly 87% or roughly 30% of the time. Researchers reportedly found TCR beta sequences accurately predicted most subjects' HLA-A and HLA-B alleles.

V gave up 4 bases and J gave up 7 bases; unmatched junction bases: 15. The germline V gene has CDR1 SGDLS and CDR2 YYNGEE. The CDR3 consists of 16 residues. As for this clone: No antigen is known for it.

PCR involved 60 Vbeta and 13 Jbeta primers. The protocol was immunoSEQ multiplex PCR, while the TCRdb copy is restricted to in-frame clones and leaves out a portion. The repertoire has 150,000 to 200,000 clones, 65% to 70% of them found once; the top ten carry around 4.5%. The sequence came from a woman aged 18-35 years in good health and CMV-seropositive. Specimen: PBMCs. This sequence joins TRBV9 and TRBJ2-5; 8 positions agree with TRBD2. The CDR3 DNA reads TGTGCCAGCAGCCCCACTAGCGGAGCGGCCGGGGGGACCCAGTACTTC. Translating gives CASSPTSGAAGGTQYF.